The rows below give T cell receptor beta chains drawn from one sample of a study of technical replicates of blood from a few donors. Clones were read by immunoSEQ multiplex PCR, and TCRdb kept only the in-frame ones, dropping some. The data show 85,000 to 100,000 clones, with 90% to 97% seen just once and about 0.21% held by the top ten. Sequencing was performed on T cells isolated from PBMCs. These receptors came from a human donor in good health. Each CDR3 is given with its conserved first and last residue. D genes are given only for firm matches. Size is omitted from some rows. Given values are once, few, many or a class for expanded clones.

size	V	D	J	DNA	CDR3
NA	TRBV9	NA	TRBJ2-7	TGTGCCAGCAGCGTAGCCGACCCCGGGGAGCAGTACTTC	CASSVADPGEQYF
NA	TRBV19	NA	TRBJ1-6	TGTGCCACCAGAGGAAATTCACCCCTCCACTTT	CATRGNSPLHF
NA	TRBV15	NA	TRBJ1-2	TGTGCCACCAGCAGAGATGCCACAGATTATGGCTACACCTTC	CATSRDATDYGYTF
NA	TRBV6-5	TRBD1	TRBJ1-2	TGTGCCAGCGGTACAGGGGCGGGTGGCTACACCTTC	CASGTGAGGYTF
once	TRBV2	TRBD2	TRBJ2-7	TGTGCCACCAGACTAGCGGGAGACGAGCAGTACTTC	CATRLAGDEQYF
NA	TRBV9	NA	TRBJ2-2	TGTGCCAGCAGCGTGGGGGGAGCTGAACTCACCGGGGAGCTGTTTTTT	CASSVGGAELTGELFF
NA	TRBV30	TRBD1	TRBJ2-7	TGTGCCGGACAGGGGAATACCTACGAGCAGTACTTC	CAGQGNTYEQYF
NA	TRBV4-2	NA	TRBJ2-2	TGTGCCAGCAGCCAAGAGGGGGCCGCGAACACCGGGGAGCTGTTTTTT	CASSQEGAANTGELFF
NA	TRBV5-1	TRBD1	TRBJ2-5	TGCGCCAGCAGCTTGGCCGCCGACAGGGTTGGGGAGACCCAGTACTTC	CASSLAADRVGETQYF
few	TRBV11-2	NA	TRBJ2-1	TGTGCCAGCAGCTTGGGGAGGAAAACTACGAGCTCCTACAATGAGCAGTTCTTC	CASSLGRKTTSSYNEQFF
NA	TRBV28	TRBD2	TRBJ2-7	TGTGCCAGCAGTCCGGGGGGTACTCAGCAGTACTTC	CASSPGGTQQYF
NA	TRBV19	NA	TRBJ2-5	TGTGCCAGTAAACCAGGGATTGGGGCGCAAGAGACCCAGTACTTC	CASKPGIGAQETQYF
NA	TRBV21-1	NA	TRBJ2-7	TGTGCCAGCAGCAAAGGGAGCAGGGACTCCTACGAGCAGTACTTC	CASSKGSRDSYEQYF
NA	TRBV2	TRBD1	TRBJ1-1	TGTGCCAGCAGCAGGACAGGCTTTGGTCCCGAAGCTTTCTTT	CASSRTGFGPEAFF